These T cell receptor beta chains were read from a single sample in a study of cytomegalovirus exposure and HLA in healthy donors. Sequenced by immunoSEQ multiplex PCR; TCRdb stores in-frame clones only, minus some. The table lists over 150,000 clones, around 84% of them singletons, with about 15% in the top ten. The sequenced sample was PBMCs. These receptors were obtained from a man between 18 and 29 years old in good health and CMV-seropositive. CDR3s include the opening cysteine and the closing phenylalanine or tryptophan. Fields, in order: J gene, D gene, clone size, V gene, CDR3 protein, CDR3 DNA. A D gene is named only where the DNA matches it firmly. Size is omitted from some rows. Given values are once, few, many or a class for expanded clones.

TRBJ2-3 | TRBD2 | . | TRBV5-1 | CASSLAGGTSTDTQYF | TGCGCCAGCAGCCTGGCGGGGGGGACTAGCACAGATACGCAGTATTTT
TRBJ1-4 | TRBD1 | . | TRBV7-9 | CASRGQGSVEKLFF | TGTGCCAGCAGGGGACAGGGGTCGGTTGAAAAACTGTTTTTT
TRBJ2-1 | . | . | TRBV27 | CASSLLEGEQFF | TGTGCCAGCAGTTTATTAGAGGGTGAGCAGTTCTTC
TRBJ1-2 | TRBD1 | . | TRBV11-2 | CASSLDLAGGGDGYTF | TGTGCCAGCAGCTTAGATCTGGCAGGGGGTGGCGATGGCTACACCTTC
TRBJ2-1 | TRBD2 | . | TRBV9 | CASSPSGGPYNEQFF | TGTGCCAGCAGCCCTAGCGGGGGCCCCTACAATGAGCAGTTCTTC
TRBJ2-7 | TRBD2 | . | TRBV28 | CASRPGGTSSYEQYF | TGTGCCAGCAGACCGGGGGGGACCAGCAGCTACGAGCAGTACTTC
TRBJ2-7 | TRBD2 | . | TRBV27 | CASSLAGGSTYEQYF | TGTGCCAGCAGTTTGGCGGGGGGCTCTACCTACGAGCAGTACTTC
TRBJ2-1 | . | once | TRBV2 | CASKVGRNNEQFF | TGTGCCAGCAAGGTAGGGAGAAACAATGAGCAGTTCTTC
TRBJ2-1 | . | . | TRBV29-1 | CSATGGLFYEQFF | TGCAGCGCCACAGGGGGACTATTTTATGAGCAGTTCTTC
TRBJ2-5 | . | once | TRBV2 | CASRHPTRGAHETQYF | TGTGCCAGCAGACACCCCACACGGGGGGCCCACGAGACCCAGTACTTC
TRBJ2-1 | . | . | TRBV28 | CASSSAGEQFF | TGTGCCAGCAGTTCCGCAGGTGAGCAGTTCTTC
TRBJ2-7 | . | . | TRBV2 | CASSVRGEQYF | TGTGCCAGCAGTGTCCGCGGGGAGCAGTACTTC
TRBJ1-5 | . | . | TRBV7-3 | CASSLSPPGVGNQPQHF | TGTGCCAGCAGCTTATCCCCCCCAGGGGTGGGCAATCAGCCCCAGCATTTT
TRBJ1-3 | TRBD1 | . | TRBV28 | CASSLWPSGTGAGSSGNTIYF | TGTGCCAGCAGTTTATGGCCCTCCGGGACAGGGGCCGGATCCTCTGGAAACACCATATATTTT
TRBJ2-7 | . | few | TRBV11-1 | CASSLEPNLAYEQYF | TGTGCCAGCAGCTTAGAGCCCAACCTGGCCTACGAGCAGTACTTC
TRBJ2-7 | . | . | TRBV6-5 | CASSTPDEQYF | TGTGCCAGCAGCACTCCGGACGAGCAGTACTTC
TRBJ2-7 | TRBD1 | . | TRBV11-2 | CASSGMDRGYEQYF | TGTGCCAGCAGCGGGATGGACAGGGGGTACGAGCAGTACTTC
TRBJ2-1 | TRBD2 | . | TRBV4-1 | CASSPVGGSQQFF | TGCGCCAGCAGCCCGGTGGGGGGGTCGCAGCAGTTCTTC
TRBJ2-3 | . | . | TRBV30 | CAWSGGGDTQYF | TGTGCCTGGAGTGGAGGTGGAGATACGCAGTATTTT
TRBJ2-1 | TRBD2 | . | TRBV7-9 | CASSLLAGGRSYNEQFF | TGTGCCAGCAGCCTCCTAGCGGGGGGCCGCTCCTACAATGAGCAGTTCTTC
TRBJ2-2 | TRBD1 | . | TRBV7-9 | CASNSGQTNTGELFF | TGTGCCAGCAACTCGGGACAGACGAACACCGGGGAGCTGTTTTTT
TRBJ1-1 | . | . | TRBV5-1 | CASTEALVGTEAFF | TGCGCCAGCACTGAGGCACTAGTAGGGACTGAAGCTTTCTTT
TRBJ1-4 | . | . | TRBV7-9 | CASSRGWGKLFF | TGTGCCAGCAGCCGAGGGTGGGGAAAACTGTTTTTT
TRBJ1-1 | . | . | TRBV6-1 | CASIMNTEAFF | TGTGCCAGCATAATGAACACTGAAGCTTTCTTT
TRBJ1-1 | TRBD1 | . | TRBV6-5 | CASSLAGGSDTEAFF | TGTGCCAGCAGCCTCGCAGGGGGATCGGACACTGAAGCTTTCTTT
TRBJ2-1 | TRBD2 | . | TRBV7-3 | CASSSGLAGGIHEQFF | TGTGCCAGCAGCTCGGGACTAGCGGGAGGGATCCATGAGCAGTTCTTC
TRBJ2-3 | TRBD2 | . | TRBV11-2 | CASSPQLAGVDTQYF | TGTGCCAGCAGCCCTCAACTAGCGGGAGTAGATACGCAGTATTTT
TRBJ1-2 | TRBD1 | . | TRBV5-4 | CASSLDRGSLGYTF | TGTGCCAGCAGCTTGGACAGGGGGTCTTTAGGCTACACCTTC
TRBJ2-1 | . | . | TRBV28 | CASRGRSYNEQFF | TGTGCCAGCAGGGGCCGCTCCTACAATGAGCAGTTCTTC
TRBJ1-3 | . | . | TRBV5-1 | CASSLGPGSGGNTIYF | TGCGCCAGCAGCTTGGGGCCAGGGTCGGGTGGAAACACCATATATTTT
TRBJ1-3 | TRBD1 | . | TRBV10-3 | CAITEPGQGSGNTIYF | TGTGCCATCACAGAGCCGGGACAGGGTTCTGGAAACACCATATATTTT
TRBJ2-7 | TRBD2 | . | TRBV2 | CASSVGTSGTYEQYF | TGTGCCAGCAGTGTAGGGACTAGCGGGACCTACGAGCAGTACTTC
TRBJ1-5 | TRBD1 | . | TRBV2 | CASSEGVTGGGQPQHF | TGTGCCAGCAGTGAAGGCGTGACAGGGGGCGGCCAGCCCCAGCATTTT
TRBJ2-7 | . | . | TRBV5-1 | CASSQLWTGTYEQYF | TGCGCCAGCAGCCAATTATGGACGGGGACCTACGAGCAGTACTTC
TRBJ2-1 | TRBD1 | . | TRBV7-3 | CASSGYRDSEQFF | TGTGCCAGCAGCGGATATCGGGACAGCGAGCAGTTCTTC
TRBJ2-3 | . | . | TRBV15 | CATMKGSTDTQYF | TGTGCCACCATGAAGGGGAGCACAGATACGCAGTATTTT
TRBJ2-1 | TRBD2 | . | TRBV5-1 | CASSSGLAESSEQFF | TGCGCCAGCAGCTCCGGACTAGCGGAGAGCAGTGAGCAGTTCTTC
TRBJ1-1 | . | . | TRBV11-2 | CASSLDWGRETEAFF | TGTGCCAGCAGCTTAGATTGGGGAAGGGAGACTGAAGCTTTCTTT
TRBJ2-7 | . | . | TRBV28 | CASSQNPEQYF | TGTGCCAGCAGCCAGAACCCCGAGCAGTACTTC
TRBJ1-2 | TRBD1 | once | TRBV28 | CASSLLGQGKGWGYTF | TGTGCCAGCAGTTTGTTGGGACAGGGGAAGGGATGGGGCTACACCTTC
TRBJ2-1 | . | . | TRBV11-3 | CASSSDGGRLSYNEQFF | TGTGCCAGCAGCTCCGATGGGGGGAGGCTCTCCTACAATGAGCAGTTCTTC
TRBJ1-1 | . | . | TRBV28 | CASSSWTELNTEAFF | TGTGCCAGCAGTTCCTGGACAGAGTTGAACACTGAAGCTTTCTTT
TRBJ1-2 | . | . | TRBV5-5 | CASSLRGSYYGYTF | TGTGCCAGCAGCTTACGGGGTTCTTATTATGGCTACACCTTC